Described below is a single T cell receptor (beta chain) sequence and its context. Its antigen is not yet known. The sample holds no much larger clone one base away, and base qualities are not on file. This entry is derived from a study of a mutant IDH1 vaccine in newly diagnosed glioma (dated by TCRdb to the early 2020s). With respect to the entire study: Vaccination was initiated 4-6 weeks after radiotherapy alone, or concurrently with temozolomide cycles in the chemotherapy-containing groups. Of the approximately 33 treated patients, about 62% were male and approximately 38% were female, and a mean age of approximately 40 years was recorded. Prior to enrollment, patients had been given standard therapy consisting of radiotherapy alone, temozolomide alone, or radiochemotherapy with temozolomide, with the combination given to most patients. The week-35 safety follow-up was designated visit V12, and the week-47 end of study was designated visit V13. Peripheral blood was drawn at six visits: V03 (baseline), V05, V07, V10, V12 and V13. For exploratory analyses, around 23 treated patients had longitudinal TCRB deep sequencing done wherever samples were available.

Including cysteine and phenylalanine, the CDR3 has 16 amino acids. Only the CDR3 region is kept as DNA, spanning 48 bases read in frame from base 1. Relative to germline, V is 4 bases shorter and J is 0 bases shorter, with 12 bases between their ends. CDR1 and CDR2 are drawn from the germline V gene: MDHEN, SYDVKM. Library construction relied on the immunoSEQ multiplex PCR assay. Following the manufacturer's protocol, the hsTCRB Kit was used to amplify rearranged TCR beta chain sequences. TCRB libraries were sequenced on an Illumina MiSeq. The published analysis was carried out like this. The proprietary platform of the kit vendor was used for demultiplexing, trimming and gene mapping. In its TCRdb copy, this immuneACCESS table keeps in-frame sequences only and misses some clones. Where compared with another copy, unresolved V genes explain less than half of these, and the others have no known cause. V, J and clone size are taken as reported in that table, and D and trimming were inferred from the DNA itself. For this sample the table gives tens of thousands of clones, of which 85% to 90% were detected only once. The leading ten clones occupy 2% of the sample.

Points the paper makes about the study in general: PBMC samples for TCRB deep sequencing were selected based on availability. Pseudoprogression seemed to be unrelated to changes in the top peripheral T cell clonotypes found by TCRB sequencing. Vaccine-induced immune responses across multiple MHC alleles were detected in 93.3% of patients. The authors stated that sample limitations prevented analyses of patient blood samples from being reproduced.

The time point label, read with the paper, signifies: week 35, safety follow-up. A 20-mer mutant IDH1 peptide at 300 micrograms in Montanide made up each vaccine dose, which was injected subcutaneously together with topical imiquimod. Eight vaccinations were administered to patients in weeks 1, 3, 5, 7, 11, 15, 19 and 23, corresponding to visits V03 through V10. Newly diagnosed WHO grade 3 or 4 IDH1-mutant astrocytomas showing loss of nuclear ATRX were present in the donors. The samples were drawn from NOA16, a multicentre, single-arm, open-label phase I trial in Germany that tested a mutant IDH1 peptide vaccine in humans for the first time. Genomic DNA for TCRB sequencing was extracted from EDTA blood using the DNeasy Blood and Tissue Kit.

The receptor's source is a man aged 25 to 40 with glioma. The specimen comprised PBMCs, sampled from a glioma patient whose treatment included an IDH1 peptide vaccine. This chain joins TRBV28 to TRBJ1-4, with no reliable assignment of the D segment. The nucleotide sequence reads TGTGCCAGCAGTTCTCTCTTAGGGACAACTAATGAAAAACTGTTTTTT. Its protein reads: CASSSLLGTTNEKLFF.